The 29 T cell receptor beta chains below were found in one sample sequenced in a study of blood T cell repertoires in COVID-19. Method: immunoSEQ multiplex PCR; TCRdb's copy keeps in-frame clones and lacks some. The data contain some 260,000 clones, over 75% of them singletons. Sample: peripheral blood. The receptors stem from a woman in her 70s with COVID-19, enrolled during active disease.

The rearrangement links TRBV5-4 to TRBJ2-7; TRBD1 matches at 8 bases. Trimming took 4 bases from V and 4 from J; bases not matched to a gene: 13. The CDR3 is 16 residues long. Germline V gene data show CDR1 as SGHNT and CDR2 as YYREEE (reference sequence). The CDR3 loop reads CASSLGGQDPRYEQYF. CDR3 nucleotide sequence: TGTGCCAGCAGCCTTGGGGGACAGGACCCAAGATACGAGCAGTACTTC.

The V gene is TRBV4-2, the J gene TRBJ2-1, with D possibly matching TRBD2 (6 bases). Between the trimmed V and J ends, which lost 0 bases and 7 bases, there was a span of 13 bases. The CDR3 runs to 15 residues. Germline V gene sequence: CDR1 LGHNA, CDR2 YNFKEQ. For the CDR3, the DNA is TGTGCCAGCAGCCAAGAAGGGAGCCGGGAGAATGAGCAGTTCTTC. Its protein is CASSQEGSRENEQFF.

The DNA of the CDR3 is TGTGCCAGCAGTTCCGCAGGGGGCTTAAACATTCAGTACTTC. It translates to CASSSAGGLNIQYF. This chain uses TRBV27 with TRBJ2-4; 8 positions match TRBD1. Germline V lookup: CDR1 MNHEY, CDR2 SMNVEV (reference sequence). The J segment lost 6 bases and the V segment lost 4 bases, leaving 5 bases of the junction unmatched. The CDR3 spans 14 residues.

The chain has TRBV3-1 (or the pseudogene TRBV3-2) and TRBJ2-3; 12 nucleotides agree with TRBD2. This CDR3 is 16 amino acids long. Germline assignment: CDR1 LGHDT and CDR2 YNNKEL (reference sequence). J lost 3 bases, V lost 3 bases, and 4 bases had no gene match. The CDR3 here is CASSQQTSGRTDTQYF. In nucleotides, the CDR3 is TGTGCCAGCAGCCAGCAGACTAGCGGGAGAACAGATACGCAGTATTTT.

The chain has TRBV5-3 and TRBJ1-2; D is unresolved. TRBV5-3 is flagged as an ORF with uncertain function. V was shortened by 9 bases and J by 8 bases, with 14 bases between the two germline ends. This CDR3 is 11 amino acids long. The chain's CDR3 is CAKIQEVGYTF. CDR3 DNA: TGTGCCAAAATCCAGGAGGTAGGCTACACCTTC.

The chain uses TRBV28 and TRBJ2-7; 7 bases are a match to TRBD2. The CDR3 is 13 amino acids. Germline loops: CDR1 MDHEN, CDR2 SYDVKM. The J segment lost 2 bases and the V segment lost 7 bases, leaving 5 bases of the junction unmatched. As DNA, the CDR3 is TGTGCCAGCAATTCAGCGGGACCCTACGAGCAGTACTTC. Its translation: CASNSAGPYEQYF. Together with reference TRBV28 and TRBJ2-7, the CDR3 gives the full variable domain: DVKVTQSSRYLVKRTGEKVFLECVQDMDHENMFWYRQDPGLGLRLIYFSYDVKMKEKGDIPEGYSVSREKKERFSLILESASTNQTSMYLCASNSAGPYEQYFGPGTRLTVT.

The chain links TRBV10-3 to TRBJ1-2; D possibly corresponds to TRBD1 (6 bases). CDR1 and CDR2 from the germline V gene are ENHRY and SYGVKD. Trimming took off 1 base at V and 8 bases at J, with 23 bases between the two ends. This CDR3 spans 17 amino acids. The CDR3 DNA reads as TGTGCCATCAGTGAGTTCCCCGGACAGTCCAGTTCTAGCGGCTACACCTTC. Translating gives CAISEFPGQSSSSGYTF.

V and J are TRBV6-5 and TRBJ2-1; no firm D call. CDR1 MNHEY and CDR2 SVGAGI come from the germline V gene. Trimming left V 0 bases short and J 6 bases short, with 3 bases between. The CDR3 has 12 amino acids. The CDR3 DNA reads TGTGCCAGCAGTTACTCCGGCAATGAGCAGTTCTTC. Residues: CASSYSGNEQFF.

V is TRBV30 and J is TRBJ1-2; D possibly corresponds to TRBD1 (6 bases). Germline values: CDR1 GTSNPN, CDR2 SVGIG (reference sequence). V lost 2 bases and J 7 bases, leaving 8 bases between the germline ends. This CDR3 is 11 amino acids long. The DNA for the CDR3 is TGTGCCTGGAGTCCAGGGGTTGGCTACACCTTC. Residues: CAWSPGVGYTF. The whole variable domain, remainder taken from reference TRBV30 and TRBJ1-2, is SQTIHQWPATLVQPVGSPLSLECTVEGTSNPNLYWYRQAAGRGLQLLFYSVGIGQISSEVPQNLSASRPQDRQFILSSKKLLLSDSGFYLCAWSPGVGYTFGSGTRLTVV.

V usage is TRBV5-1 and J usage is TRBJ1-6; D might be TRBD1 (6 bases). Deletions cut 4 bases from V and 3 bases from J, with 14 bases between. CDR1 is SGHRS and CDR2 is YFSETQ in the germline V gene. The CDR3 is 16 amino acids. The CDR3 loop is CASSSQTGNYNSPLHF. CDR3 DNA sequence: TGCGCCAGCAGCAGCCAGACAGGAAACTATAATTCACCCCTCCACTTT.

This sequence joins TRBV28 and TRBJ2-7, with 10 bases fitting TRBD2. CDR3 length: 15 amino acids. CDR1 is MDHEN, CDR2 SYDVKM, per germline. V lost 6 bases to trimming and J lost 4 bases; unmatched junction nucleotides: 9. The CDR3: CASRSGRAFSYEQYF. The CDR3 nucleotides are TGTGCCAGCAGGAGCGGGAGGGCCTTTTCTTACGAGCAGTACTTC. Full variable domain (remainder filled in from reference TRBV28 and TRBJ2-7): DVKVTQSSRYLVKRTGEKVFLECVQDMDHENMFWYRQDPGLGLRLIYFSYDVKMKEKGDIPEGYSVSREKKERFSLILESASTNQTSMYLCASRSGRAFSYEQYFGPGTRLTVT.

V gene TRBV18 combines with J gene TRBJ1-1; 7 nucleotides align to TRBD1. V lost 4 bases, J lost 0 bases, and 5 bases stayed unmatched. The CDR3 consists of 15 residues. The germline V gene has CDR1 KGHSH and CDR2 LQKENI. The CDR3 is CASSQGQTLNTEAFF. In DNA, the CDR3 is TGTGCCAGCTCACAGGGACAGACTTTGAACACTGAAGCTTTCTTT.

J is TRBJ1-5 and V is TRBV6-5, with TRBD1 matching 9 bases. V shed 7 bases and J 4 bases; nucleotides not matched to a gene: 8. Germline values: CDR1 MNHEY, CDR2 SVGAGI. The CDR3 totals 15 residues. The DNA of the CDR3 is TGTGCCAGCAATACTGAGGGACAGGGTAATCAGCCCCAGCATTTT. Residues: CASNTEGQGNQPQHF.

The V call is TRBV28, the J call TRBJ1-2, with a weak D call TRBD1 (6 bases). The germline V gene has CDR1 MDHEN and CDR2 SYDVKM. The CDR3 contains 13 residues. The V and J ends lost 4 bases and 4 bases respectively, with 10 bases between them. The CDR3 loop reads CASSSGVGYGYTF. DNA for the CDR3: TGTGCCAGCAGTTCAGGGGTCGGCTATGGCTACACCTTC.

The CDR3 nucleotides read TGCAGCGTGGGCAAGGGGGTCACTGAAGCTTTCTTT. Protein sequence: CSVGKGVTEAFF. The chain is built from TRBV29-1 and TRBJ1-1; possible D gene TRBD1, 6 bases. V was clipped by 6 bases and J by 4 bases, with 12 bases between them. Germline lookup yields CDR1 SQVTM and CDR2 ANQGSEA. The CDR3 is 12 amino acids.

The J gene is TRBJ2-1, the V gene TRBV23-1, with 11 bases lining up with TRBD1. TRBV23-1 is treated as an ORF (open reading frame) with a function not yet certain. The CDR3 runs to 17 residues. The ends lost 0 bases at V and 2 bases at J; junction bases unmatched: 3. The CDR3 sequence is CASSQSRTGGTYNEQFF. CDR3 bases: TGCGCCAGCAGTCAATCTCGGACAGGGGGCACCTACAATGAGCAGTTCTTC.

The genes are TRBV5-6 and TRBJ1-6; D is possibly TRBD1 (6 bases). Trimming took off 4 bases at V and 3 bases at J, with 11 bases between the two ends. This CDR3 region has 15 residues. Germline V gives CDR1 SGHDT, CDR2 YYEEEE. The CDR3 nucleotides read TGTGCCAGCAGCGTAACAGGGAACTATAATTCACCCCTCCACTTT. Translation: CASSVTGNYNSPLHF. The variable domain in full, completed from reference TRBV5-6 and TRBJ1-6, reads DAGVTQSPTHLIKTRGQQVTLRCSPKSGHDTVSWYQQALGQGPQFIFQYYEEEERQRGNFPDRFSGHQFPNYSSELNVNALLLGDSALYLCASSVTGNYNSPLHFGNGTRLTVT.

This chain joins TRBV3-1 (or the pseudogene TRBV3-2) and TRBJ1-6; 7 nucleotides agree with TRBD1. CDR3 size: 15 residues. Germline loops: CDR1 LGHDT, CDR2 YNNKEL (reference sequence). V lost 4 bases and J lost 7; bases outside the gene matches: 7. CDR3 sequence: CASSPQGGSNSPLHF. In DNA form, the CDR3 reads TGTGCCAGCAGCCCACAAGGGGGCTCAAATTCACCCCTCCACTTT.

This clone was picked up one time. The chain recombines TRBV14 with TRBJ1-1, with TRBD1 as a possible D gene (5 bases). The CDR3 contains 13 residues. Germline V CDR1 and CDR2: SGHDN, FVKESK. V shed 1 base and J shed 9 bases, with 12 bases lying between them. CDR3 amino acids: CASSQGAGSKAFF. CDR3 DNA sequence: TGTGCCAGCAGCCAAGGGGCAGGGTCGAAAGCTTTCTTT.

This clone was detected once. The chain links TRBV30 to TRBJ2-2; 7 bases are a match to TRBD2. Germline assignment: CDR1 GTSNPN and CDR2 SVGIG (reference sequence). Trimming took 2 bases from V and 5 from J; bases not matched to a gene: 8. The CDR3 is 15 residues long. The chain's CDR3 is CAWSRAGVGTGELFF. The CDR3 DNA sequence: TGTGCCTGGAGTAGGGCGGGAGTGGGGACCGGGGAGCTGTTTTTT.

This chain links TRBV5-5 with TRBJ1-5, with 8 bases lining up with TRBD1. Germline CDR1 SGHKS, CDR2 YYEKEE (reference sequence). Trimming cost V 2 bases and J 6 bases; bases outside gene matches: 13. This CDR3 has 17 amino acids. For the CDR3, the DNA is TGTGCCAGCAGCTTCGGCCCCCTTACAGGGGGAGGTCAGCCCCAGCATTTT. It is translated as CASSFGPLTGGGQPQHF.

The V call is TRBV19, the J call TRBJ1-1, with 8 bases aligning to TRBD1. With V trimmed by 4 bases and J by 3 bases, 7 bases remained unmatched. Germline V gene sequence: CDR1 LNHDA, CDR2 SQIVND (reference sequence). The CDR3 extends over 15 amino acids. CDR3 in DNA: TGTGCCAGTAGTACCGACAGGGGCCCGGACACTGAAGCTTTCTTT. Translating gives CASSTDRGPDTEAFF.

V usage is TRBV7-8 and J usage is TRBJ2-7; 10 bases map to TRBD1. This CDR3 is 16 amino acids long. V trimming: 5 bases; J trimming: 5 bases; junction bases outside the gene matches: 12. Germline-derived CDR1 and CDR2 are SGHVS and FQNEAQ. The CDR3 region is CASSQLVGQGGHEQYF. CDR3 sequence (DNA): TGTGCCAGCAGCCAGCTCGTAGGACAGGGGGGGCACGAGCAGTACTTC.

The chain couples TRBV5-1 to TRBJ1-3; tentatively, D is TRBD1 (6 bases). The germline CDR1 and CDR2 sequences are SGHRS and YFSETQ. The CDR3 length is 15 residues. V was cut by 4 bases and J by 0 bases, with 11 bases left in between. The CDR3 here is CASSPGTTSGNTIYF. The CDR3 DNA reads as TGCGCCAGCAGCCCCGGGACAACCTCTGGAAACACCATATATTTT.

CDR3 residues: CAWSKGQGRYGYTF. Here the CDR3 DNA reads TGTGCCTGGAGTAAGGGACAGGGAAGGTATGGCTACACCTTC. The chain links TRBV30 to TRBJ1-2; 9 bases are shared with TRBD1. The V and J ends lost 2 bases and 5 bases, in that order; junction bases with no gene match: 6. The CDR3 has 14 residues. In germline, CDR1 is GTSNPN, CDR2 SVGIG (reference sequence).

CDR3 bases: TGTGCCAGCAGCTTAGACGCTGGCTGGGCTTTCTTT. Residues: CASSLDAGWAFF. The chain combines TRBV7-9 with TRBJ1-1; D gene uncertain. CDR1 is SEHNR and CDR2 is FQNEAQ in the germline V gene (reference sequence). The CDR3 loop spans 12 amino acids. V shed 1 base and J shed 11 bases, with 11 bases lying between them.

The V call is TRBV1, the J call TRBJ2-7; no check of the table's D call, TRBD2, against the DNA was made. TRBV1 is described as a pseudogene. This CDR3 is 16 amino acids long. CDR3 region: CTSSQDSTPRECEQYF. The CDR3 DNA sequence: TGCACCAGCAGCCAAGATAGTACTCCCCGTGAGTGCGAGCAGTACTTC.

This clone was recorded only once. V gene TRBV5-1 combines with J gene TRBJ2-3, with TRBD2 as a possible D gene (5 bases). The CDR3 loop spans 16 amino acids. V was shortened by 1 base and J by 0 bases, with 12 bases between the two germline ends. The germline gives CDR1 SGHRS, CDR2 YFSETQ. DNA for the CDR3: TGCGCCAGCAGCTTGTCGGGGTCGCCTAGCACAGATACGCAGTATTTT. It translates to CASSLSGSPSTDTQYF.

The chain has TRBV19 and TRBJ2-6; 9 nucleotides agree with TRBD1. This CDR3 spans 16 amino acids. CDR1 LNHDA and CDR2 SQIVND come from the germline V gene (reference sequence). V dropped 4 bases and J dropped 4; count of bases not matched to a gene: 5. The CDR3 loop reads CASSTLQGAGANVLTF. CDR3 in DNA: TGTGCCAGTAGTACCTTACAGGGGGCCGGGGCCAACGTCCTGACTTTC.